These 31 T cell receptor beta chains originate from one sample sequenced in a study of graft-versus-host responses after intestinal transplantation (dated by TCRdb to the early 2020s). The time point label corresponds to: cells obtained before transplantation from donor or recipient. The library was generated by the immunoSEQ multiplex PCR assay. The table was pulled from immuneACCESS by TCRdb, which kept in-frame rearrangements only. Such tables lose some clones; where checked, under half of the loss comes from unresolved V genes, and the rest has no known cause. In all, the sample holds roughly 20,000 clones, and about 55% of those were seen once. Together, the top ten hold approximately 1% of the sample. The specimen comprised alloreactive CD4+ T cells from a mixed lymphocyte reaction culture, sampled before intestinal transplant. Taken with the paper, the label for cell subset or site translates to: CFSE-low proliferating T cells sorted from roughly 6-day pre-transplant mixed lymphocyte reaction (GvH or HvG direction). The receptors derive from a human patient who received an intestinal transplant.

This clone turned up a few times. This rearrangement joins TRBV2 to TRBJ2-1, with TRBD2 as a possible D gene (6 bases). V gave up 6 bases and J gave up 0 bases, with 27 bases separating them. The CDR3 extends over 20 amino acids. From germline, CDR1 is SNHLY and CDR2 FYNNEI. Here the CDR3 reads CASSQDYPGRESGSYNEQFF. Written as DNA, the CDR3 is TGTGCCAGCAGCCAAGACTACCCGGGGCGGGAATCCGGCTCCTACAATGAGCAGTTCTTC.

The V and J genes are TRBV6-1 and TRBJ1-2; D is perhaps TRBD1 (6 bases). The CDR3 length is 15 residues. The germline gives CDR1 MNHNS, CDR2 SASEGT. Between the trimmed V and J ends, which lost 6 bases and 0 bases, there was a span of 14 bases. The CDR3 sequence is CASRTNRAANYGYTF. Here the CDR3 DNA reads TGTGCCAGCAGGACGAACAGGGCAGCTAACTATGGCTACACCTTC.

The chain carries TRBV6-6 and TRBJ2-3; 8 nucleotides agree with TRBD1. From germline, CDR1 is MNHNY and CDR2 SVGAGI (reference sequence). This CDR3 has 15 amino acids. Germline trimming cut 6 bases from V and 4 bases from J; bases unmatched to any gene: 9. CDR3 DNA: TGTGCCAGCAGGACACAGGGGGTAATGGCAGATACGCAGTATTTT. Translating gives CASRTQGVMADTQYF.

This clone was observed once. The CDR3 sequence: CASSLARDYNEKLFF. The CDR3, as DNA: TGTGCCAGCAGCTTAGCTCGGGACTATAATGAAAAACTGTTTTTT. The chain is built from TRBV7-9 and TRBJ1-4, with D perhaps matching TRBD1 (5 bases). Trimming pared 0 bases from V and 4 bases from J, leaving 9 bases between. This CDR3 has 15 residues. Germline V gene lookup returns CDR1 SEHNR and CDR2 FQNEAQ (reference sequence). Together with reference TRBV7-9 and TRBJ1-4, the CDR3 gives the full variable domain: DTGVSQNPRHKITKRGQNVTFRCDPISEHNRLYWYRQTLGQGPEFLTYFQNEAQLEKSRLLSDRFSAERPKGSFSTLEIQRTEQGDSAMYLCASSLARDYNEKLFFGSGTQLSVL.

The V gene is TRBV19, the J gene TRBJ1-2; unclear D gene. The CDR3 covers 14 residues. Germline values: CDR1 LNHDA, CDR2 SQIVND (reference sequence). V was clipped by 6 bases and J by 7 bases, with 18 bases between them. The CDR3 is CASSTRYPARGYTF. CDR3 bases: TGTGCCAGTAGCACCAGGTACCCAGCCCGTGGCTACACCTTC.

As to this clone: Other nucleotide sequences in the sample specify the same CDR3. The rearrangement uses TRBV10-2 and TRBJ2-7, with 8 bases lining up with TRBD1. CDR1 is WSHSY and CDR2 is SAAADI in the germline V gene. This CDR3 has 14 amino acids. V trimming: 7 bases; J trimming: 6 bases; junction bases outside the gene matches: 11. The CDR3 region has the DNA TGCGCCAGCAACCAATGGACAGGGCTGGGCGAGCAGTACTTC. Translating it yields CASNQWTGLGEQYF.

The table lists this clone with a few counts. V is TRBV6-5 and J is TRBJ2-1; TRBD2 matches at 12 bases. From germline, CDR1 is MNHEY and CDR2 SVGAGI. V lost 6 bases and J lost 13; bases outside the gene matches: 10. The CDR3 is made up of 14 amino acids. This CDR3 is CASREQLAGGFQFF. Here the CDR3 DNA reads TGTGCCAGCAGGGAACAACTAGCGGGGGGTTTTCAGTTCTTC.

The V and J genes are TRBV5-6 and TRBJ2-7, with 8 nucleotides matching TRBD2. The V and J ends lost 0 bases and 1 base, in that order; junction bases with no gene match: 6. This CDR3 region has 16 residues. Germline V lookup: CDR1 SGHDT, CDR2 YYEEEE. CDR3 amino acids: CASSLEPRGVSYEQYF. The DNA for the CDR3 is TGTGCCAGCAGCTTGGAACCGCGGGGGGTTTCCTACGAGCAGTACTTC.

This clone was detected a few times. V usage is TRBV6-1 and J usage is TRBJ2-3, with D perhaps TRBD1 (6 bases). From germline, CDR1 is MNHNS and CDR2 SASEGT. V gave up 6 bases and J gave up 8 bases, with 15 bases separating them. CDR3 length: 13 amino acids. The CDR3 DNA follows: TGTGCCAGCAGCCCACGCAGGGGCGGTACGCAGTATTTT. Its translation is CASSPRRGGTQYF.

The chain recombines TRBV2 with TRBJ2-6, with a weak D call TRBD2 (6 bases). V was clipped by 6 bases and J by 4 bases, with 13 bases between them. CDR1 and CDR2 (germline): SNHLY, FYNNEI. The CDR3 is 15 residues long. CDR3 loop: CASRREATGANVLTF. The CDR3 DNA is TGTGCCAGCAGGAGGGAGGCTACAGGGGCCAACGTCCTGACTTTC.

A few counts support this clone. The chain recombines TRBV9 with TRBJ2-7; 8 nucleotides match TRBD1. Germline V CDR1 and CDR2: SGDLS, YYNGEE. This CDR3 is built from 14 residues. The trim removed 0 bases at V and 3 bases at J, leaving 2 bases unmatched. The CDR3 bases are TGTGCCAGCAGCGTAGACAGGGGGGACTACGAGCAGTACTTC. Translating it yields CASSVDRGDYEQYF.

Worth noting for this clone: The junction and the germline gene differ at one end; a read error may be behind it. The chain combines TRBV19 with TRBJ1-6; D uncertain. The CDR3 length is 19 residues. Germline lookup yields CDR1 LNHDA and CDR2 SQIVND (reference sequence). CDR3 in DNA: TGTGCTAGTACCCCCTTTCATCTTGGAGAGTACTCCTATAATTCACCCCTCCACTTT. It codes for CASTPFHLGEYSYNSPLHF.

The chain couples TRBV2 to TRBJ2-3; tentative D call: TRBD1 (5 bases). Germline assignment: CDR1 SNHLY and CDR2 FYNNEI. This CDR3 is built from 15 residues. Trimming pared 7 bases from V and 0 bases from J, leaving 14 bases between. CDR3 in DNA: TGTGCCAGCATGATGTTGGGGCCGAGCACAGATACGCAGTATTTT. Translated, it gives CASMMLGPSTDTQYF. The whole variable domain, filled in from reference TRBV2 and TRBJ2-3, reads EPEVTQTPSHQVTQMGQEVILRCVPISNHLYFYWYRQILGQKVEFLVSFYNNEISEKSEIFDDQFSVERPDGSNFTLKIRSTKLEDSAMYFCASMMLGPSTDTQYFGPGTRLTVL.

The chain recombines TRBV18 with TRBJ2-1; 8 bases fit TRBD2. CDR1 and CDR2 (germline): KGHSH, LQKENI. CDR3 size: 17 residues. V shed 3 bases and J 0 bases; nucleotides not matched to a gene: 7. The CDR3 coding sequence is TGTGCCAGCTCACCGGGACTAGTTTTGAGCTCCTACAATGAGCAGTTCTTC. Residues: CASSPGLVLSSYNEQFF. Full variable domain (outside the CDR3, taken from reference TRBV18 and TRBJ2-1): NAGVMQNPRHLVRRRGQEARLRCSPMKGHSHVYWYRQLPEEGLKFMVYLQKENIIDESGMPKERFSAEFPKEGPSILRIQQVVRGDSAAYFCASSPGLVLSSYNEQFFGPGTRLTVL.

There are a few counts of this clone. The chain uses TRBV19 and TRBJ1-6; D remains unclear. The V and J ends lost 5 bases and 0 bases respectively, with 23 bases between them. The germline CDR1 and CDR2 sequences are LNHDA and SQIVND (reference sequence). The length of the CDR3 is 20 residues. The CDR3 loop reads CASSPYALVKSSSYNSPLHF. CDR3 DNA sequence: TGTGCCAGTAGTCCTTACGCCCTGGTGAAGTCGAGCTCCTATAATTCACCCCTCCACTTT.

The chain uses TRBV6-6 and TRBJ1-1; 9 bases fit TRBD1. The CDR3 consists of 14 residues. V was pared by 6 bases and J by 3 bases, with 5 bases of the junction left unmatched. Germline V gene data show CDR1 as MNHNY and CDR2 as SVGAGI (reference sequence). The CDR3 sequence is CASSLGQGYTEAFF. CDR3 coding DNA: TGTGCCAGCAGCCTCGGACAGGGGTACACTGAAGCTTTCTTT.

The CDR3 protein is CAWSPPPKSTDTQYF. For the CDR3, the DNA is TGTGCCTGGAGTCCCCCCCCTAAGAGCACAGATACGCAGTATTTT. The rearrangement links TRBV30 to TRBJ2-3; no clear D. Germline V gene data show CDR1 as GTSNPN and CDR2 as SVGIG (reference sequence). V was trimmed by 2 bases and J by 0 bases, leaving 12 bases between them. This CDR3 has 15 amino acids. The variable domain in full, completed from reference TRBV30 and TRBJ2-3, reads SQTIHQWPATLVQPVGSPLSLECTVEGTSNPNLYWYRQAAGRGLQLLFYSVGIGQISSEVPQNLSASRPQDRQFILSSKKLLLSDSGFYLCAWSPPPKSTDTQYFGPGTRLTVL.

The J gene is TRBJ2-7, the V gene TRBV18; 11 bases agree with TRBD2. CDR1 is KGHSH, CDR2 LQKENI, per germline. The CDR3 runs 17 residues. Losses at the gene ends were 5 bases for V and 0 bases for J; bases not matched to a gene: 9. In nucleotides, the CDR3 is TGTGCCAGCTCATCGGGGACTAGCGGAATCGTCTCCTACGAGCAGTACTTC. Residues: CASSSGTSGIVSYEQYF.

The V and J genes are TRBV6-4 and TRBJ1-2; possible D gene TRBD1, 5 bases. Trimming pared 6 bases from V and 4 bases from J, leaving 12 bases between. CDR3 size: 13 residues. CDR1 is MRHNA, CDR2 SNTAGT, per germline. The CDR3 is CASRPGGTYGYTF. The CDR3 DNA sequence: TGTGCCAGCAGGCCCGGGGGGACCTATGGCTACACCTTC.

The chain employs TRBV18 and TRBJ1-1; the match to TRBD1 covers 7 bases. The CDR3 is 18 amino acids. CDR1 and CDR2 (germline): KGHSH, LQKENI. The trim removed 1 base at V and 3 bases at J, leaving 14 bases unmatched. The CDR3 DNA reads TGTGCCAGCTCACCACTCCCGGGACAGCTAACCGTAGACACTGAAGCTTTCTTT. It translates to CASSPLPGQLTVDTEAFF.

J is TRBJ1-2 and V is TRBV27, with D possibly being TRBD1 (6 bases). Trimming removed 3 bases from V and 1 base from J, with 15 bases in between. This CDR3 has 16 amino acids. Germline CDR1 and CDR2: MNHEY and SMNVEV (reference sequence). The CDR3 nucleotides are TGTGCCAGCAGTTTGAAGAGGGGGGGGTATAACTATGGCTACACCTTC. It encodes CASSLKRGGYNYGYTF.

The J gene is TRBJ2-5, the V gene TRBV7-9, with D maybe TRBD2 (5 bases). V was pared by 3 bases and J by 1 base, with 12 bases between. The germline V gene has CDR1 SEHNR and CDR2 FQNEAQ (reference sequence). This CDR3 region has 15 residues. The CDR3 region has the DNA TGTGCCAGCAGCTTCCCGGGGATGGGCCAAGAGACCCAGTACTTC. Its protein product is CASSFPGMGQETQYF.

This clone was counted a few times. This chain links TRBV27 with TRBJ2-3; 12 nucleotides align to TRBD2. This CDR3 spans 19 amino acids. Germline V gives CDR1 MNHEY, CDR2 SMNVEV (reference sequence). V trimming: 6 bases; J trimming: 0 bases; junction bases outside the gene matches: 13. In DNA, the CDR3 is TGTGCCAGCAGAAACCGACTAGCGGGAGTGTGGACTAGCACAGATACGCAGTATTTT. This gives the protein CASRNRLAGVWTSTDTQYF.

This clone was detected only once. V usage is TRBV4-1 and J usage is TRBJ1-3; TRBD1 might be the D (5 bases). In germline, CDR1 is MGHRA, CDR2 YSYEKL. The CDR3 is 15 amino acids. V lost 0 bases, J lost 0 bases, and 6 bases lay in between. CDR3 bases: TGCGCCAGCAGCCAAGACAGGGTCTCTGGAAACACCATATATTTT. This translates into CASSQDRVSGNTIYF.

The chain is built from TRBV11-1 and TRBJ1-1; no clear D. V lost 2 bases and J lost 6, with 16 bases in between. The CDR3 runs to 15 residues. CDR1 and CDR2 from the germline V gene are SGHAT and FQDESV (reference sequence). CDR3 nucleotide sequence: TGTGCCAGCAGCTTAAGGTCGGGAGGCGGTTCTGAAGCTTTCTTT. This translates into CASSLRSGGGSEAFF.

J is TRBJ2-7 and V is TRBV6-1; TRBD1 aligns across 11 bases. J gave up 3 bases and V 4 bases, and 11 bases lay outside the gene matches. This CDR3 is 17 amino acids long. Germline CDR1 is MNHNS and CDR2 is SASEGT. Here the CDR3 DNA reads TGTGCCAGCAGTGTCCGAACCCCGGGACAGGGGGTCTACGAGCAGTACTTC. It encodes CASSVRTPGQGVYEQYF.

This chain joins TRBV19 and TRBJ2-7, with 8 positions matching TRBD1. V lost 3 bases to trimming and J lost 7 bases; unmatched junction nucleotides: 8. CDR1 and CDR2 from the germline V gene are LNHDA and SQIVND (reference sequence). The CDR3 is 14 residues long. The CDR3 region is CASSIWTGTGEQYF. DNA for the CDR3: TGTGCCAGTAGTATCTGGACAGGGACAGGAGAGCAGTACTTC. Full variable domain (remainder filled in from reference TRBV19 and TRBJ2-7): DGGITQSPKYLFRKEGQNVTLSCEQNLNHDAMYWYRQDPGQGLRLIYYSQIVNDFQKGDIAEGYSVSREKKESFPLTVTSAQKNPTAFYLCASSIWTGTGEQYFGPGTRLTVT.

As for this clone: Other DNA sequences of this sample code for an identical CDR3. V gene TRBV2 combines with J gene TRBJ2-6; D might be TRBD1 (6 bases). This CDR3 contains 16 residues. Germline assignment: CDR1 SNHLY and CDR2 FYNNEI. Deletions cut 2 bases from V and 1 base from J, with 9 bases between. The CDR3 sequence is CASSERTGSGANVLTF. The CDR3 DNA reads as TGTGCCAGCAGTGAACGCACAGGGTCTGGGGCCAACGTCCTGACTTTC.

The rearrangement uses TRBV28 and TRBJ2-7; 11 bases line up with TRBD2. This CDR3 is 13 amino acids long. V was clipped by 7 bases and J by 11 bases; unmatched bases: 10. Germline-derived CDR1 and CDR2 are MDHEN and SYDVKM. The CDR3 spells CASTNSGRAGEYF. The CDR3 DNA reads TGTGCCAGCACCAATAGCGGGAGGGCCGGGGAGTACTTC.

V usage is TRBV4-2 and J usage is TRBJ2-5; a possible D gene is TRBD2 (5 bases). The germline V gene has CDR1 LGHNA and CDR2 YNFKEQ. Trimming took 5 bases from V and 7 from J, leaving 17 bases between them. CDR3 length: 14 residues. The CDR3 spells CASSYKLLEGTQYF. The CDR3 DNA reads as TGTGCCAGCAGCTATAAGTTACTAGAGGGGACCCAGTACTTC.

The chain has TRBV6-5 and TRBJ2-7; possibly TRBD2 for D (5 bases). Trimming left V 1 base short and J 13 bases short, with 11 bases between. CDR3 length equals 11 residues. Looked up from germline, CDR1 is MNHEY and CDR2 is SVGAGI. The CDR3 nucleotides are TGTGCCAGCAGTTACTTAGCGAGGGAATACTTC. Protein: CASSYLAREYF.